The 2 T cell receptor beta chains below all came from one sample that was sequenced in a study of T cell responses to AZD1222 COVID-19 vaccine (dated by TCRdb to the early 2020s). The library was prepared using the immunoSEQ multiplex PCR assay. The source is immuneACCESS, and TCRdb retained only in-frame sequences with V and J called. Part of the clones is not carried over; for the studies checked, unresolved V genes explain less than half of this, and the remainder is unexplained. The sample includes 130,000 or so clones, with 92% observed a single time. 1.7% of the sample goes to the ten largest clones. According to the study, the label for this sample's time point signals: baseline before first vaccination. The specimen was peripheral blood, collected on day 0 of AZD1222 vaccination. The origin of the receptors is an adult in good health.

The chain combines TRBV9 with TRBJ2-1; TRBD2 aligns across 7 bases. The J segment lost 2 bases and the V segment lost 4 bases, leaving 6 bases of the junction unmatched. CDR3 length: 15 residues. Germline V gene sequence: CDR1 SGDLS, CDR2 YYNGEE. In DNA, the CDR3 is TGTGCCAGCAGCATATCGGGGACTACCTACAATGAGCAGTTCTTC. Its translation is CASSISGTTYNEQFF.

The J gene is TRBJ2-5, the V gene TRBV4-1, with D uncertain. The CDR3 loop spans 13 amino acids. In germline, CDR1 is MGHRA, CDR2 YSYEKL. V was clipped by 0 bases and J by 5 bases, with 7 bases between them. The DNA of the CDR3 is TGCGCCAGCAGCCAAGATCCTCGGGAGACCCAGTACTTC. It yields the protein CASSQDPRETQYF.